This T cell receptor (beta chain) was documented in a study of beta chain features in type 1 diabetes (dated by TCRdb to 2016 to 2018). The study in broad terms: No differences in mean age, gender distribution, total cell number or subset yield were found between patients and healthy donors. The study compared the TCRB repertoires of sorted circulating CD4+ T cell subsets in recently diagnosed type 1 diabetes patients with those in matched healthy donors. Whereas all 30 or so donors provided naive and central memory subsets, regulatory and stem cell-like memory subsets were isolated from just 8 patients and roughly 8 healthy donors. Across all samples, 90 million to 130 million sorted cells were examined, and cell number per subset correlated strongly with RNA yield. Overall results and qualifications from the work: Shorter templates might be favored by PCR, yet because patient and control samples were amplified and corrected together, any such skew would affect both groups equally. Because the HLA sub-analyses included only small numbers of individuals, any influence of HLA type on TCRB rearrangement was left unresolved. Type 1 diabetes patients showed a moderate but significant shortening of TCRB CDR3 length in all four CD4+ subsets. Because cDNA rather than genomic DNA was sequenced, highly expressing activated cells could have been over-represented, although no difference in activation and CD3 levels was found between groups. Naive, central memory and regulatory TCRB repertoires appeared more similar among patients than among healthy donors. At VDJ recombination sites, patients with type 1 diabetes made fewer insertions and deleted more nucleotides, a pattern implying thymic rearrangement abnormalities.

Regarding this clone: Its specific antigen is unknown. No per-base quality is available; no much larger clone lies one base away.

All of the isolated RNA was reverse transcribed with the High Capacity cDNA Reverse Transcription Kit, so expressed TCRB transcripts were sequenced. Deep immunoSEQ sequencing was applied to naive, central memory and regulatory T cell samples, giving an average of about 3.57 million total reads per sample. Sorted cells were lysed in RLT buffer, and RNA was extracted using DNase-treated RNeasy Micro or Mini kits according to cell number. Each cell subset was processed separately to prevent cross-contamination, with patient and healthy donor samples processed together. TCRB sequences were amplified from cDNA with the immunoSEQ multiplex PCR, producing 87-bp fragments spanning the CDR3 region. Sequencing of the amplicons was done on the Illumina HiSeq platform. Per the original workflow: Synthetic template baselines were used to correct PCR bias computationally, reads within Hamming distance 2 were collapsed together, and singletons that could not be merged were discarded. By aligning reads against IMGT, V, D and J genes, CDR3 length, and insertions or deletions at six rearrangement sites were assigned. Clonotype counts were normalized to sorted cell number within each subset before computing true diversity and Gini coefficients with the tcR R package. The overlap coefficient, calculated on TCRB nucleotide sequences, was used to quantify repertoire sharing. As a proxy for the pre-selection repertoire, out-of-frame TCRB sequences from naive cells were analyzed. TCRdb took over this immuneACCESS table, retaining in-frame rearrangements with V and J assigned. Such tables are incomplete; in checked studies, under half of the missing clones stem from an unresolved V gene, and the remainder is unexplained. From that table come the V and J calls and clone size; the DNA was used to work out D and trimming. The sample has 240,000 or so clones on record, around 21% of them singletons. The ten largest account for around 0.029% of the sample.

According to the germline V gene, CDR1 reads SGHAT and CDR2 reads FQNNGV. The germline ends are 6 bases apart after V is trimmed by 4 bases and J by 0 bases. The CDR3 runs 13 amino acids, cysteine and phenylalanine included. Of all the DNA, just the CDR3 is kept, 39 bases in frame from base 1. From each donor, a single peripheral blood sample of around 0.12 L on average was drawn into heparinised tubes. Using a panel that included CD45RO, CCR7, CD25, CD127, CD95 and CD27, naive, central memory, regulatory and stem cell-like memory CD4+ T cells were sorted on a BD FACSAria II. A purity above 95% was achieved for all sorted populations. PBMCs were isolated immediately by Lymphoprep density gradient centrifugation and stained directly without culture. To minimize batch effects, samples were stained and sorted in pairs, one healthy donor with one patient per experiment.

The receptor chain draws on TRBV11-2 and TRBJ1-2; TRBD1 is possibly the D segment (5 matching bases). The TCR was taken from a woman aged 40 to 49 with type 1 diabetes. The sequenced material came from naive CD4+ T cells from blood. Sample cell subset or site, as interpreted from the label and publication: true naive CD4+ T cells. CDR3 loop: CASSWGPNYGYTF. DNA sequence: TGTGCCAGCAGCTGGGGCCCTAACTATGGCTACACCTTC. Outside the CDR3, residues come from the reference TRBV11-2 and TRBJ1-2 proteins, so the full variable domain is: EAGVAQSPRYKIIEKRQSVAFWCNPISGHATLYWYQQILGQGPKLLIQFQNNGVVDDSQLPKDRFSAERLKGVDSTLKIQPAKLEDSAVYLCASSWGPNYGYTFGSGTRLTVV.